The 17 T cell receptor beta chains below come from one sample, sequenced in a study of blood T cell repertoires in COVID-19. Sequenced by immunoSEQ multiplex PCR; TCRdb stores in-frame clones only, minus some. The sample records around 60,000 clones, approximately 83% being singletons. Sequenced sample: peripheral blood. The receptors here all came from a woman of 80 years or more with acute or convalescent COVID-19.

The chain is built from TRBV24-1 and TRBJ2-3, with a weak D call TRBD2 (6 bases). V was pared by 6 bases and J by 5 bases, with 17 bases between. The CDR3 contains 15 residues. Germline assignment: CDR1 KGHDR and CDR2 SFDVKD. In DNA, the CDR3 is TGTGCCACCAGTTTCGGAGGGGCGGAAGGAGATACGCAGTATTTT. Translation: CATSFGGAEGDTQYF.

The chain links TRBV7-2 to TRBJ2-7, with TRBD1 matching over 12 bases. Unmatched junction bases numbered 3, after V lost 1 base and J lost 5 bases. Germline V CDR1 and CDR2: SGHTA, FQGNSA. This CDR3 has 15 residues. CDR3 DNA: TGTGCCAGCAGCTTAGTAGGGACAGGGGGCCACGAGCAGTACTTC. This encodes CASSLVGTGGHEQYF.

The chain has TRBV11-2 and TRBJ2-7; 9 nucleotides match TRBD2. The germline V gene has CDR1 SGHAT and CDR2 FQNNGV. Losses at the gene ends were 0 bases for V and 5 bases for J; bases not matched to a gene: 14. CDR3 size: 18 residues. CDR3 protein: CASSLESVVGTSTHEQYF. CDR3 nucleotide sequence: TGTGCCAGCAGCTTAGAATCGGTAGTCGGGACTAGCACCCACGAGCAGTACTTC.

CDR3 sequence: CASRRRGPIGELFF. The CDR3 DNA sequence: TGTGCCAGCCGTCGGAGGGGGCCCATCGGGGAGCTGTTTTTT. This chain connects TRBV6-5 to TRBJ2-2; a possible D gene is TRBD1 (7 bases). The ends were cut back, 8 bases at V and 7 bases at J, with 17 bases in the middle. The CDR3 is made up of 14 amino acids. Germline V CDR1 and CDR2: MNHEY, SVGAGI.

The V gene is TRBV7-3, the J gene TRBJ2-1, with D uncertain. V was cut by 5 bases and J by 0 bases, with 14 bases left in between. From germline, CDR1 is SGHTA and CDR2 FQGTGA. CDR3 length: 16 residues. In DNA, the CDR3 is TGTGCCAGCAGCCCTACGTCGAATCCCTCCTACAATGAGCAGTTCTTC. It codes for CASSPTSNPSYNEQFF.

The chain combines TRBV2 with TRBJ1-2, with D perhaps matching TRBD1 (5 bases). Trimming left V 7 bases short and J 1 base short, with 13 bases between. The CDR3 contains 14 residues. Germline CDR1 SNHLY, CDR2 FYNNEI. DNA for the CDR3: TGTGCCAGCATCCAGGGCGCCATTAACTATGGCTACACCTTC. Translating it yields CASIQGAINYGYTF.

The gene calls are TRBV5-1 and TRBJ2-3; 9 bases fit TRBD2. This CDR3 has 17 amino acids. Germline V gene sequence: CDR1 SGHRS, CDR2 YFSETQ. After removal of 4 bases from V and 3 bases from J, the junction contained 12 bases not matched to a gene. In DNA form, the CDR3 reads TGCGCCAGCAGCACCGGACTAGCGCCTAAAGGAACAGATACGCAGTATTTT. Amino acid sequence: CASSTGLAPKGTDTQYF.

V gene TRBV9 combines with J gene TRBJ1-1; D call uncertain. Germline CDR1 and CDR2: SGDLS and YYNGEE. V lost 4 bases to trimming and J lost 1 base, with 8 bases between them. The CDR3 has 13 amino acids. The CDR3 sequence is CASSTSRNTEAFF. CDR3 nucleotide sequence: TGTGCCAGCAGCACCTCTAGGAACACTGAAGCTTTCTTT.

This chain links TRBV2 with TRBJ2-1, with TRBD2 matching 12 bases. The CDR3 has 15 amino acids. CDR1 is SNHLY and CDR2 is FYNNEI in the germline V gene. Losses at the gene ends were 5 bases for V and 10 bases for J; bases not matched to a gene: 9. CDR3 protein: CASSFRLAGAPEQFF. In DNA, the CDR3 is TGTGCCAGCAGTTTTCGACTAGCGGGAGCCCCCGAGCAGTTCTTC.

Here the CDR3 DNA reads TGTGCCAGCAGCCCGATAGCGGGGGGCACAGATACGCAGTATTTT. Translating gives CASSPIAGGTDTQYF. The chain couples TRBV11-2 to TRBJ2-3; 9 nucleotides line up with TRBD2. The CDR3 covers 15 residues. Trimming removed 5 bases from V and 1 base from J; junction bases left unmatched: 4. Per germline, CDR1 SGHAT and CDR2 FQNNGV.

This chain joins TRBV6-4 and TRBJ1-3; weak D call: TRBD1 (5 bases). V dropped 4 bases and J dropped 4 bases, with 8 bases sitting between them. The germline V gene has CDR1 MRHNA and CDR2 SNTAGT. The CDR3 covers 13 residues. CDR3 bases: TGTGCCAGCAGTGCAGGGCCGGGAAACACCATATATTTT. This codes for CASSAGPGNTIYF.

The chain has TRBV7-6 and TRBJ2-7; 11 nucleotides match TRBD2. Germline lookup yields CDR1 SGHVS and CDR2 FNYEAQ. CDR3 length: 15 amino acids. Trimming cost V 5 bases and J 5 bases; bases outside gene matches: 8. The chain's CDR3 is CASSLSGRADNEQYF. The CDR3 DNA sequence: TGTGCCAGCAGCCTTAGCGGGAGGGCCGATAACGAGCAGTACTTC.

The chain joins TRBV4-3 to TRBJ2-2; D is unresolved. Trimming removed 0 bases from V and 2 bases from J, with 10 bases in between. The CDR3 is made up of 16 amino acids. Germline V gives CDR1 LGHNA, CDR2 YSLEER. CDR3 residues: CASSQEQRLNTGELFF. CDR3 coding DNA: TGCGCCAGCAGCCAAGAACAACGCCTTAACACCGGGGAGCTGTTTTTT.

The chain combines TRBV2 with TRBJ2-3; 11 bases are a match to TRBD1. Germline-derived CDR1 and CDR2 are SNHLY and FYNNEI. This CDR3 spans 15 amino acids. The trim removed 0 bases at V and 5 bases at J, leaving 1 base unmatched. The CDR3 DNA sequence: TGTGCCAGCAGTGAAGCCGGGACAGGGGGAGATACGCAGTATTTT. It is translated as CASSEAGTGGDTQYF.

The gene calls are TRBV10-3 and TRBJ2-5; 7 nucleotides align to TRBD2. The junction had 7 bases not matched to a gene; V was cut back by 4 bases and J by 2 bases. The CDR3 extends over 15 amino acids. CDR1 is ENHRY, CDR2 SYGVKD, per germline. CDR3 residues: CAISAGGSGQETQYF. CDR3 bases: TGTGCCATCAGTGCGGGGGGAAGTGGACAAGAGACCCAGTACTTC.

This clone showed up many times. The chain joins TRBV27 to TRBJ1-4; 7 positions match TRBD1. Germline V gene lookup returns CDR1 MNHEY and CDR2 SMNVEV (reference sequence). The J segment lost 5 bases and the V segment lost 5 bases, leaving 5 bases of the junction unmatched. This CDR3 is 14 amino acids long. The CDR3 nucleotides are TGTGCCAGCAGTCTACAGGGGATAAATGAAAAACTGTTTTTT. Translating gives CASSLQGINEKLFF.

CDR3 region: CASSSTGTGELFF. The CDR3 DNA reads as TGTGCCAGCAGCAGTACAGGGACCGGGGAGCTGTTTTTT. The J gene is TRBJ2-2, the V gene TRBV7-9; tentatively, D is TRBD1 (6 bases). This CDR3 is built from 13 residues. V was clipped by 5 bases and J by 5 bases, with 9 bases between them. Germline V gene data show CDR1 as SEHNR and CDR2 as FQNEAQ (reference sequence).